This T cell receptor (beta chain) emerged from a study of T cells after yellow fever vaccination. Findings of the study overall: Re-detected after boosting: most primary clones, around 97% of CD4 and 75% to 90% of CD8. A secondary response was less intense yet reached its peak sooner, at day 5 versus 15.

MiXCR, run by TCRdb on the 5' RACE reads, gives a single entry per CDR3 protein. The sample contains 400,000 or so distinct CDR3 sequences, under 7.5% of which appear only once. This clonotype was picked up a small number of times. Its antigen is not identified. CDR3 length equals 17 residues. Between the trimmed V and J ends, which lost 2 bases and 0 bases, there was a span of 11 bases. Germline CDR1 reads MNHEY; CDR2 reads SVGAGI. The chain links TRBV6-5 to TRBJ1-6; no firm D call. The sample here was PBMCs, taken 5 days after the yellow fever booster vaccination. This sequence originates from a man aged 25 to 45 who received the YFV17D yellow fever vaccine. CDR3 region: CASSYGLQSSYNSPLHF. The CDR3 region has the DNA TGTGCCAGCAGTTACGGTTTACAGAGCTCCTATAATTCACCCCTCCACTTT.